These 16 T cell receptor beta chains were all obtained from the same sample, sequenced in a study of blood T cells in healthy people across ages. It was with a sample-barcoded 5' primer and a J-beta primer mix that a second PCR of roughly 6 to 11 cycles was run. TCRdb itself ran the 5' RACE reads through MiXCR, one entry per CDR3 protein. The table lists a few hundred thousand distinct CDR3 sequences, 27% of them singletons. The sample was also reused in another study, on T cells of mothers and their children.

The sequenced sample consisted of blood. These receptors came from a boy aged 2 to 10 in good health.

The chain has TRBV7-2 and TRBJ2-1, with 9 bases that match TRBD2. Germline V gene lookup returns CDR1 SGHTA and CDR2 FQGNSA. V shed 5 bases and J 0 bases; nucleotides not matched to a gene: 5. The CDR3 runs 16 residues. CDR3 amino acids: CASSRLAVSSYNEQFF. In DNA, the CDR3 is TGTGCCAGCAGCAGACTAGCGGTTAGCTCCTACAATGAGCAGTTCTTC.

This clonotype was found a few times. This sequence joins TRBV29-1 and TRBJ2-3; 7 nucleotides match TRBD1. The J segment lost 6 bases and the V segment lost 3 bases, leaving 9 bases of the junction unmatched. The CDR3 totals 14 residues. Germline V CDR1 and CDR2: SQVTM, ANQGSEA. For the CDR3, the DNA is TGCAGCGTTGAGACAGGGTGGAGTAAGGATACGCAGTATTTT. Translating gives CSVETGWSKDTQYF.

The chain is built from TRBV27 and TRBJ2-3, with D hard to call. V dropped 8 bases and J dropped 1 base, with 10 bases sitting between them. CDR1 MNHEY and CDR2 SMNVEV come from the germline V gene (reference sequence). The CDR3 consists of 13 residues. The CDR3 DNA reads TGTGCCAGCCGCAGGATGGGCACAGATACGCAGTATTTT. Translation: CASRRMGTDTQYF.

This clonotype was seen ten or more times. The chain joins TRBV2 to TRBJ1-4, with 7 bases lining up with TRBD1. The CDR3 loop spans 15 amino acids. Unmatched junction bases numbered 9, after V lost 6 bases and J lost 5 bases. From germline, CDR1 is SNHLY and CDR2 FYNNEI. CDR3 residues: CASSEMTGKNEKLFF. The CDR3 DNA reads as TGTGCCAGCAGCGAGATGACAGGGAAAAATGAAAAACTGTTTTTT.

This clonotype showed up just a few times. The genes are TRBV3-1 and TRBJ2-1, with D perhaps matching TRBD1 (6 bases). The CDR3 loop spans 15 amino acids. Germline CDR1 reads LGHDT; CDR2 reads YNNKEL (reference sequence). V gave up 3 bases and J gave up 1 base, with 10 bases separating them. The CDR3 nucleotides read TGTGCCAGCAGCCATACAGGGTTATCCTACAATGAGCAGTTCTTC. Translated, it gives CASSHTGLSYNEQFF.

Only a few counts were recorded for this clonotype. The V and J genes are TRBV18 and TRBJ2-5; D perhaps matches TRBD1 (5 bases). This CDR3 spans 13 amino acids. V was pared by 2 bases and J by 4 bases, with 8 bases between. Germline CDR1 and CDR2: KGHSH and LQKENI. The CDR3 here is CASSPVQGETQYF. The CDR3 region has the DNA TGTGCCAGCTCACCAGTGCAGGGAGAGACCCAGTACTTC.

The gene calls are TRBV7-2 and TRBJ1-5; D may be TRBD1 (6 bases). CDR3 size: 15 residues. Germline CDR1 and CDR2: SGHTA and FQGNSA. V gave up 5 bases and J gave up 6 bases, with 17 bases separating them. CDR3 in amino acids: CASSPVGRGAQPQHF. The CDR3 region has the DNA TGTGCCAGCAGCCCAGTGGGCCGGGGGGCTCAGCCCCAGCATTTT.

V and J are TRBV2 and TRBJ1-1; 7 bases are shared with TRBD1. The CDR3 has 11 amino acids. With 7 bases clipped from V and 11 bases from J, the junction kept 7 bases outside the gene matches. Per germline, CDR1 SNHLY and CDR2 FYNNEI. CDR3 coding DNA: TGTGCCAGCACCGAAGGACAGGATGCTTTCTTT. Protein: CASTEGQDAFF.

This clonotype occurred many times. CDR3 in DNA: TGCGCCAGCAGCTTGGATGAGACCCAGTACTTC. It translates to CASSLDETQYF. The chain has TRBV5-1 and TRBJ2-5; D ambiguous. Per germline, CDR1 SGHRS and CDR2 YFSETQ. V was cut by 0 bases and J by 5 bases, with 2 bases left in between. The CDR3 sequence is 11 residues long.

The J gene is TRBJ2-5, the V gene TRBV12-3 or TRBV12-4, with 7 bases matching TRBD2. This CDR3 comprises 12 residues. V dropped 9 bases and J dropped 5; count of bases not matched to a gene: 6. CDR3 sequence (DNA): TGTGCCAGTGGACTAGGATGGGAGACCCAGTACTTC. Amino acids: CASGLGWETQYF.

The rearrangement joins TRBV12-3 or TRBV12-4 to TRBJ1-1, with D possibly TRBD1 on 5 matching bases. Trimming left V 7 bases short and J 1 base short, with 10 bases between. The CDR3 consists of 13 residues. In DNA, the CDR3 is TGTGCCAGCATGGGGGGAACGAACACTGAAGCTTTCTTT. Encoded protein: CASMGGTNTEAFF.

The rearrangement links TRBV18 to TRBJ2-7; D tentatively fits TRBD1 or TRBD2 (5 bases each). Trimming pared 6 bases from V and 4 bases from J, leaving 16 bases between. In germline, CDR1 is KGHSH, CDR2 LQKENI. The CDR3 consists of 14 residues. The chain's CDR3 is CASSTGTHGYEQYF. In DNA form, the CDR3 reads TGTGCCAGCTCGACCGGGACCCACGGGTACGAGCAGTACTTC.

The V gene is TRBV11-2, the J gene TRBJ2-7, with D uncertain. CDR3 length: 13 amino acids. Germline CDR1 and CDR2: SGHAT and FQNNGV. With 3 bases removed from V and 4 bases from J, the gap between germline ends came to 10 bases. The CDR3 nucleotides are TGTGCCAGCAGCTTTCAAGTTCTTTACGAGCAGTACTTC. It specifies CASSFQVLYEQYF.

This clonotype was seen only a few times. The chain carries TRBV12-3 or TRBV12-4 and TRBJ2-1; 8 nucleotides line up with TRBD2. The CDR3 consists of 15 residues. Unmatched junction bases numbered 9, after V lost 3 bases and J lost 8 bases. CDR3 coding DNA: TGTGCCAGCAGTTTGGGGACTAGATTTGTCGATGAGCAGTTCTTC. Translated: CASSLGTRFVDEQFF.

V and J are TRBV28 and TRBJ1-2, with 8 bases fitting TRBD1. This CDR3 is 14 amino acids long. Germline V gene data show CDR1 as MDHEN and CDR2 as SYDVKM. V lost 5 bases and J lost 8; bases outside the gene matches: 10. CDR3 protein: CASSTDRVKGGYTF. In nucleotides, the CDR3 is TGTGCCAGCAGTACGGACAGGGTAAAGGGGGGCTACACCTTC.

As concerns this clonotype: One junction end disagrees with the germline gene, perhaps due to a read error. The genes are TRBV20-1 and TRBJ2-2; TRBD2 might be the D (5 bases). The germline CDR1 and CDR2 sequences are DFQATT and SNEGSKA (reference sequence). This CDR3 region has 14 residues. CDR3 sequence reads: CSASPGANTGKLFF. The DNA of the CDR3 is TGCAGTGCTAGCCCGGGCGCGAACACCGGGAAGCTGTTTTTT.